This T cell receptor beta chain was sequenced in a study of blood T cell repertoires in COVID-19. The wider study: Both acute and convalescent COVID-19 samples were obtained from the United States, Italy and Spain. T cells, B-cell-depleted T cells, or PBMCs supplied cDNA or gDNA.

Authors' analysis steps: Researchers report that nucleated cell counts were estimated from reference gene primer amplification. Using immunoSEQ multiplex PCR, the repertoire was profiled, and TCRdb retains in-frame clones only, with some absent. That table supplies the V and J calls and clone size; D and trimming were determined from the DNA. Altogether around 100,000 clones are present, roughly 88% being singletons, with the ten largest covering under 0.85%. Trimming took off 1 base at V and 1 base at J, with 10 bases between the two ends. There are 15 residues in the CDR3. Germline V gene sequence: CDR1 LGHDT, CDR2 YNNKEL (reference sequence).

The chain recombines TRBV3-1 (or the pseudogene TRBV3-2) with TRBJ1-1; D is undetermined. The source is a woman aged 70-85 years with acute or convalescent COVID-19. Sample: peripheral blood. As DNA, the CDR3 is TGTGCCAGCAGCCAAGGGGTACAGAGGAACACTGAAGCTTTCTTT. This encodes CASSQGVQRNTEAFF.